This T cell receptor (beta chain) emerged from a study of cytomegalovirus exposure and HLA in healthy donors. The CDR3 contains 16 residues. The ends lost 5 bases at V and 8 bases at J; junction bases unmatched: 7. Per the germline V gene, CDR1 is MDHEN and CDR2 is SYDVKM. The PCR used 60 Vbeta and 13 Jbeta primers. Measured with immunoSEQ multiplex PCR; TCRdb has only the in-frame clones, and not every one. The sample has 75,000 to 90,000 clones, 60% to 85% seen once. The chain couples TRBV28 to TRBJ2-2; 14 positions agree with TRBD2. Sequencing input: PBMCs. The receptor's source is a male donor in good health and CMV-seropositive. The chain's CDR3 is CASSMGLAGALGELFF. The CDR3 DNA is TGTGCCAGCAGTATGGGACTAGCGGGAGCTCTAGGGGAGCTGTTTTTT.